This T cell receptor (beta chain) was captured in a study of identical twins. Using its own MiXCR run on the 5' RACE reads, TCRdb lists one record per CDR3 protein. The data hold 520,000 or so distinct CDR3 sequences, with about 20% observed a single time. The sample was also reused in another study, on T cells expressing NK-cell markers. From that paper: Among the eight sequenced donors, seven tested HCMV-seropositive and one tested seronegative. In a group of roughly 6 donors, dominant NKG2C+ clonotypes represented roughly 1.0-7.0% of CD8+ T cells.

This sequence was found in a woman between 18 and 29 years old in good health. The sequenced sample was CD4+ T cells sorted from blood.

CDR3 coding DNA: TGTGCCATCAGAGGAGCGGGGGTTAGTTTCAATGAGCAGTTCTTC. Its protein is CAIRGAGVSFNEQFF. The chain couples TRBV10-3 to TRBJ2-1, with 8 bases fitting TRBD2. Losses at the gene ends were 6 bases for V and 6 bases for J; bases not matched to a gene: 10. The CDR3 runs to 15 residues. The germline gives CDR1 ENHRY, CDR2 SYGVKD.